This record covers a single T cell receptor (beta chain). PCR employed 60 Vbeta and 13 Jbeta primers. The protocol was immunoSEQ multiplex PCR, while the TCRdb copy is restricted to in-frame clones and leaves out a portion. The sample holds 90,000 to 130,000 clones, around 80% seen once. The data are from a study of cytomegalovirus exposure and HLA in healthy donors. Germline CDR1 and CDR2: MNHEY and SMNVEV (reference sequence). The CDR3 consists of 16 residues. The V and J ends lost 7 bases and 4 bases, in that order; junction bases with no gene match: 6. The gene calls are TRBV27 and TRBJ2-3; 15 bases fit TRBD2. The sequenced sample was PBMCs. This receptor was taken from a man aged 30 to 45 in good health and CMV-seropositive. The CDR3: CASTGLAGGLADTQYF. In nucleotides, the CDR3 is TGTGCCAGCACCGGACTAGCGGGGGGGCTAGCAGATACGCAGTATTTT.